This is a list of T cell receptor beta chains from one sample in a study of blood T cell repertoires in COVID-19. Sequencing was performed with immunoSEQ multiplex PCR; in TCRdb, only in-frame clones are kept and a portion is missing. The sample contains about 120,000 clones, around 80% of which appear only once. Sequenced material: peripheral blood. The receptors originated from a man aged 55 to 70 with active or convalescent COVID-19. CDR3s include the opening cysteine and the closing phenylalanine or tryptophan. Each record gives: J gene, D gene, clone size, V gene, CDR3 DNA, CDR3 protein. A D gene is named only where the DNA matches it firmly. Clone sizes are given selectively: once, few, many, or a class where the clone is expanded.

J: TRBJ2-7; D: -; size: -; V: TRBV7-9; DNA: TGTGCCAGCAGCTTAACAGGAAACGAGCAGTACTTC; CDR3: CASSLTGNEQYF
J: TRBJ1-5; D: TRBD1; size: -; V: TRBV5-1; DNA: TGCGCCAGCAGCGAGGGGACAGAAAATCAGCCCCAGCATTTT; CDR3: CASSEGTENQPQHF
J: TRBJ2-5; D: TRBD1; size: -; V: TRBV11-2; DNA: TGTGCCAGCGAACGACAGGGTTATGGGCGAGAGACCCAGTACTTC; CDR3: CASERQGYGRETQYF
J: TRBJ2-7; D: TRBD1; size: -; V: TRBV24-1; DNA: TGTGCCACCAGTGCACAGGGGAGAGAGCAGTACTTC; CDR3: CATSAQGREQYF
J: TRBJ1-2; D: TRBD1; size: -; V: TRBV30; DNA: TGTGCCTCGGGGACAGGGGCTCGCTATGGCTACACCTTC; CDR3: CASGTGARYGYTF
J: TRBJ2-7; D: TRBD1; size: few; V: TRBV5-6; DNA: TGTGCCAGCAGCTTAGGACAGGGGGCTTACGAGCAGTACTTC; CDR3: CASSLGQGAYEQYF
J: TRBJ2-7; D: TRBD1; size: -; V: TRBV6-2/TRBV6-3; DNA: TGTGCCAGCAGTTACTCGAAGGACAGGGGGTACCACGAGCAGTACTTC; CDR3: CASSYSKDRGYHEQYF
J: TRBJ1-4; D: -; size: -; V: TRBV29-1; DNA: TGCAGCGTTGAGCCAGGGAGGCAGTTT; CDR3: CSVEPGRQF
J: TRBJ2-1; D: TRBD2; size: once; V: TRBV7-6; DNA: TGTGCCAGCAGCTTAGCCCCCCTAGCGGCCTTAAGGACGAGCTCCTACAATGAGCAGTTCTTC; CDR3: CASSLAPLAALRTSSYNEQFF
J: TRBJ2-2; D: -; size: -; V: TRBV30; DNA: TGTGCCTGGAGTGTACTTTCCACCGGGGAGCTGTTTTTT; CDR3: CAWSVLSTGELFF
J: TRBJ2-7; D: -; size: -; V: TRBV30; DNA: TGTGCCTGGAGAGGAGACAGCCACTCCTACGAGCAGTACTTC; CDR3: CAWRGDSHSYEQYF
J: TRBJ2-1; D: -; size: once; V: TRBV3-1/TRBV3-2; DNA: TGTGCCAGCAGCCAGGTACGGGACAATGAGCAGTTCTTC; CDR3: CASSQVRDNEQFF
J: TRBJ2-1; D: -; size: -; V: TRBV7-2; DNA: TGTGCCAGCAGCTCCCGGGGGTGGAGGGGCTTCAATGAGCAGTTCTTC; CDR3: CASSSRGWRGFNEQFF
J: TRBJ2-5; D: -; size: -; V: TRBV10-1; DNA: TGCGCCAGCAGTGAACCAGGGGAGACGGAGACCCAGTACTTC; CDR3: CASSEPGETETQYF
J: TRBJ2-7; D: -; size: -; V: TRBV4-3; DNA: TGCGCCAGCAGCCCCACCCAGGGCTCCTACGAGCAGTACTTC; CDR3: CASSPTQGSYEQYF
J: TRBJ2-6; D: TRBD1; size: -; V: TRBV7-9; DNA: TGTGCCAGCACCATCGGACAGGGGGCGCGTGGGGCCAACGTCCTGACTTTC; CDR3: CASTIGQGARGANVLTF
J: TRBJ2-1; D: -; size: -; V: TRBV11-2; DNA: TGTGCCAGCAGCTTACATCGGGGTTACTACAATGAGCAGTTCTTC; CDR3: CASSLHRGYYNEQFF
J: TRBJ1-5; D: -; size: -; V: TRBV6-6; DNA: TGTGCCAGCAGTCGACAAGAGGGGGATCAGCCCCAGCATTTT; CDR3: CASSRQEGDQPQHF
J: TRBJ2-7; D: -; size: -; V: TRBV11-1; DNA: TGTGCCAGCAGCTTAGGGAGGGGCCCCCTCTACGAGCAGTACTTC; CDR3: CASSLGRGPLYEQYF
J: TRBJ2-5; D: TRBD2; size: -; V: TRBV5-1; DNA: TGCGCCAGCAGCTTAGGACTAGCGGGATTCGGGACCCAGTACTTC; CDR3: CASSLGLAGFGTQYF
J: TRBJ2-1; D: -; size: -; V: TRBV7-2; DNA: TGTGCCAGCAGCTTAACCAGGGGCTCCTACAATGAGCAGTTCTTC; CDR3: CASSLTRGSYNEQFF
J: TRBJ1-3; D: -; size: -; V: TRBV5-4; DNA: TGTGCCAGCAGCTTGGCAACTCGCGGGAGGACTGGAAACACCATATATTTT; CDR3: CASSLATRGRTGNTIYF
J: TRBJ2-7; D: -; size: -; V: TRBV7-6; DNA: TGTGCCAGCAGCTTAGCGCGTTCCGGGAGCGAAAACGAGCAGTACTTC; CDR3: CASSLARSGSENEQYF
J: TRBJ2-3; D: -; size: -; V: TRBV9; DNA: TGTGCCAGCAGCCAGACTAGCACAGATACGCAGTATTTT; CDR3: CASSQTSTDTQYF
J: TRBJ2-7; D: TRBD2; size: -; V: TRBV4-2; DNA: TGTGCCAGCAGCCCTATCGGACTAGCGGGAAACTACGAGCAGTACTTC; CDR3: CASSPIGLAGNYEQYF
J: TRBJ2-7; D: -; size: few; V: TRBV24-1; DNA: TGTGCCACCAGTGATGCGAACTACTACGAGCAGTACTTC; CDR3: CATSDANYYEQYF
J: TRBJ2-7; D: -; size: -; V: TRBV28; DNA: TGTGCCAGCAGTCCCAACATGGGCCCCCGCGAGCAGTACTTC; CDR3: CASSPNMGPREQYF
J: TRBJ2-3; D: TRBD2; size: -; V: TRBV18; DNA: TGTGCCAGCTCACCGTCACTAGCGGGACTTAGCACAGATACGCAGTATTTT; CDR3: CASSPSLAGLSTDTQYF
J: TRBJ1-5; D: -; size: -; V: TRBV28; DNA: TGTGCCACCAAAATACAGGGTATTACCAATCAGCCCCAGCATTTT; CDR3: CATKIQGITNQPQHF
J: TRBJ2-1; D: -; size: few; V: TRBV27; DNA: TGTGCCAGCAGTTTAGGAGGGAGGAGGGGCAATGAGCAGTTCTTC; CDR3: CASSLGGRRGNEQFF
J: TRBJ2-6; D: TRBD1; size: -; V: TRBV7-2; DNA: TGTGCCAGCAGCTTAGCTAGGACAGGGGTCTCTGGGGCCAACGTCCTGACTTTC; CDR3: CASSLARTGVSGANVLTF
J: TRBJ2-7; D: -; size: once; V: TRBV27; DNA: TGTGCCAGCAGTTTAGACAGGCCACTGGGGGGGAGGGCGCTCGAGCAGTACTTC; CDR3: CASSLDRPLGGRALEQYF
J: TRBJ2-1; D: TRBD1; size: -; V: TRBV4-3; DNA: TGCGCCAGCAGCCAAGATGGGATAGGGGGCGCTTACAATGAGCAGTTCTTC; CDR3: CASSQDGIGGAYNEQFF
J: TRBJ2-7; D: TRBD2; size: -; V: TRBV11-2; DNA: TGTGCCAGCAGCTCCGGGACTAGGGGTTCCACCTACGAGCAGTACTTC; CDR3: CASSSGTRGSTYEQYF
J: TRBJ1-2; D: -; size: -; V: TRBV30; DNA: TGTGCCTTCAGGAACTATGGCTACACCTTC; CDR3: CAFRNYGYTF
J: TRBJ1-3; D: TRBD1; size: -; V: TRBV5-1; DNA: TGCGCCAGCAGCCAGGGACAGACCTCTGGAAACACCATATATTTT; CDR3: CASSQGQTSGNTIYF
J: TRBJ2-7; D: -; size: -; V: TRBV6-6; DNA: TGTGCCAGCCTTGGACTTCTCCGGACCTACGAGCAGTACTTC; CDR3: CASLGLLRTYEQYF
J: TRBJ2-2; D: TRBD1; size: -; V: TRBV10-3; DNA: TGTGCCATCAGTGAGTCGGGACAGGGGGCTTCCGGGGAGCTGTTTTTT; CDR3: CAISESGQGASGELFF
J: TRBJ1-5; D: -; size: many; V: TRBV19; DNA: TGTGCCAGTAGTATAGGCGCAGGCCCGGGGAATCAGCCCCAGCATTTT; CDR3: CASSIGAGPGNQPQHF
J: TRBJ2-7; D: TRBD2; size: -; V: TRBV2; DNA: TGTGCCAGCAGACCCGCGGGACTAGGGGACTCCTACGAGCAGTACTTC; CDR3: CASRPAGLGDSYEQYF
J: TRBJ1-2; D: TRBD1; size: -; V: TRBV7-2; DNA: TGTGCCAGCAGCTTGGGACAGCTGAGGGGCTACACCTTC; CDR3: CASSLGQLRGYTF
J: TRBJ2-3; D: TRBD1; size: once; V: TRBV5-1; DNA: TGCGCCAGTGACAGGGGGGGCACAGATACGCAGTATTTT; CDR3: CASDRGGTDTQYF
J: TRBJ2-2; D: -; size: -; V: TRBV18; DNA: TGTGCCAGCTCACCTAGCCCCGGGACACCAAACACCGGGGAGCTGTTTTTT; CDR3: CASSPSPGTPNTGELFF
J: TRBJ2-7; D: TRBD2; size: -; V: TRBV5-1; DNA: TGCGCCAGCAGCTTGACCGGGACTAGCTCCGAGCAGTACTTC; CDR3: CASSLTGTSSEQYF
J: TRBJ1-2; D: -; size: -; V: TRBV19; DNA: TGTGCCAGTAGTAGTTATAACTATGGCTACACCTTC; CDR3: CASSSYNYGYTF
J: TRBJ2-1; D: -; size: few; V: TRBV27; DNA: TGTGCCAGCAGGAAAGGGGGAAATGAGCAGTTCTTC; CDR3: CASRKGGNEQFF
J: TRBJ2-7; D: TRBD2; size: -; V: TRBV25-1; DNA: TGTGCCAGCGTTACTAGCGGCCCGGGATTCGAGCAGTACTTC; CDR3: CASVTSGPGFEQYF
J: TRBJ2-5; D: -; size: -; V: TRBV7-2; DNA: TGTGCCAGCAGCCTCGACTCCCGCCCAGAGACCCAGTACTTC; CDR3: CASSLDSRPETQYF
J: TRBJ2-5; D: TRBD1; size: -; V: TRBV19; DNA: TGTGCCAGTAGTATCACAGGGGGCTTAGAGACCCAGTACTTC; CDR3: CASSITGGLETQYF
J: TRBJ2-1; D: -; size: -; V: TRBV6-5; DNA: TGTGCCAGCAGTTACTCGACTCGCGGCCGTGCGTATGAGCAGTTCTTC; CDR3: CASSYSTRGRAYEQFF
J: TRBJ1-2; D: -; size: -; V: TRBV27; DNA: TGTGCCAGCAGTTTAACCAGGGGCTATGGCTACACCTTC; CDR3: CASSLTRGYGYTF